This note documents a single T cell receptor beta chain sequence. The CDR3 loop spans 16 amino acids. Germline lookup yields CDR1 SGHKS and CDR2 YYEKEE (reference sequence). The V gene lost 5 bases and the J gene lost 3 bases, with 18 bases spanning the gap. The method was immunoSEQ multiplex PCR; TCRdb's version includes in-frame clones alone and lacks a portion of them. The sample holds tens of thousands of clones, 94% seen once. The sample is drawn from a study of technical replicates of blood from a handful of donors. The sample consisted of T cells isolated from PBMCs. The source of this sequence is a human donor in good health. The genes are TRBV5-5 and TRBJ1-5, with D hard to call. CDR3 DNA sequence: TGTGCCAGCAGTCCAGGACCGACTATCGCCAATCAGCCCCAGCATTTT. It yields the protein CASSPGPTIANQPQHF.